This TCR beta chain was documented in a study of cytomegalovirus exposure and HLA in healthy donors (dated by TCRdb to about 2017). As for the study more broadly: In an earlier analysis of roughly 500 of the donors, 276 Gb of sequence data and 90 million to 130 million unique TCR beta sequences from about 179 million T cells were reported. About 310 gigabases of sequencing data and approximately 93 million unique TCR sequences were included in an early release covering 500 to 750 HLA-typed donors. Of the roughly 400 genotyped donors, 65% to 90% were placed in the genetic ancestry cluster associated with self-reported Caucasian donors. The aim of the study was to test whether cataloging public T cell receptors could identify signatures of past pathogen exposure. The T cell repertoires of 666 subjects were profiled by immunosequencing and related to cytomegalovirus serostatus. A separate validation cohort of approximately 120 different subjects was used in addition to the roughly 720-subject first cohort. High-throughput TCR immunosequencing, statistical association of individual TCRs with disease status, and machine learning were combined to predict cytomegalovirus infection status. To study patterns of TCR occurrence, a later analysis re-analyzed previously published TCR beta repertoires from 666 donors and added high-resolution HLA genotyping. Rather than drawing on any new phenotypic data, the later analysis identified candidate immune exposures from TCR beta sequences and the way those sequences occurred across donors. In an earlier analysis of roughly 540 of the donors, high-throughput TCR beta sequencing was used to judge whether each TCR beta V gene segment behaved as functional or pseudogenic. Donor age, sex, ethnicity and CMV serostatus were compiled together with the repertoire data. Genome-wide SNP genotypes for about 55% of the 666 donors were used in a later genetic analysis, which treated that subset as a discovery cohort. Every discovery cohort repertoire had been produced on one sequencing platform. HLA typing covered class I and class II loci at four-digit resolution. Typing coverage varied by locus: roughly 629-630 donors for A, B, C, DRB1 and DQB1; approximately 560 for DQA1; over 600 for DPA1; around 450 for DPB1. A few DR-DQ haplotypes were handled as single units for association and clustering because linkage in the cohort was strong. Across 300 to 400 genotyped donors of the cohort, an average of roughly 230,000 unique TCR beta nucleotide sequences per donor were sequenced, and 15% to 20% of those sequences were non-productive.

The paper as a whole reports these results and caveats: Assigning TCR associations to individual alleles was difficult when HLA alleles, especially DR and DQ, strongly co-occurred. Specific HLA alleles were associated with 15,000 to 20,000 TCR beta sequences at a false discovery rate of 0.05 in a later analysis. According to a later analysis, most CMV-associated TCR beta chains appeared to be HLA-restricted, and the HLA associations seemed to be driven largely by CMV exposure. In a later analysis, TCR association rates were found to vary across HLA loci, with the most associated TCRs seen for DRB1 alleles and the fewest for HLA-C alleles. A total of roughly 160 TCR beta chains were listed by the study as associated with cytomegalovirus. The earlier analysis of 450 to 700 of the donors excluded 15 to 20 rarely observed V segments, including chromosome 9 orphons, because counts were too low. Across donors, most TCR sequences were observed very rarely, whereas some public TCRs were present in many individuals. In a later analysis, HLA-associated TCR beta chains were found to be more clonally expanded and to have lower generation probabilities than equally common non-associated chains. A further reported finding was that TCR beta sequences accurately predicted the HLA-A and HLA-B alleles for most subjects in the first cohort. In vitro tests confirmed that three of the cytomegalovirus-associated TCR beta chains recognize cytomegalovirus antigens. CMV serostatus was the only immune exposure information available for the cohort. In a later genetic analysis, fewer N-insertions in productive TCRs were reported among donors in an Asian-associated ancestry cluster than the roughly 700-donor mean. Several of the top co-occurrence clusters appeared to be linked to parvovirus B19, influenza, CMV and Epstein-Barr virus, according to a later analysis. A cluster of highly shared sequence variants was judged likely to represent a technical artifact of the sequencing pipeline. Linkage disequilibrium might explain the correlated functional status among segregating V segments, but an unknown experimental factor could not be excluded. The cohort was sequenced for TCR beta chains only, and without alpha or paired-chain data the features that could be detected were limited. A later genetic analysis associated a missense DCLRE1C variant with V-gene and J-gene trimming of TCR beta chains, and an independent cohort replicated the association. Presence/absence analyses assumed roughly uniform sequencing depth across donors, an assumption that may not hold. Because HLA typing was unavailable for some donors at each locus, only the typed subset was used in association tests. In an earlier analysis of under 600 of the donors, most TCR beta V segments were observed in productive rearrangements about 87% or about 30% of the time, broadly matching IMGT annotations. It was suggested by the authors that the approach could potentially be generalized to other disease states and immunological phenotypes. In both the original and validation cohorts, the classifier was reported to diagnose cytomegalovirus status with high specificity and sensitivity.

On this clone: The antigen this receptor binds is unknown. The sample holds no much larger clone one base away, and base qualities are not on file.

The method behind the library was the immunoSEQ multiplex PCR assay. A mixture of 60 forward primers for TCR Vbeta segments and 13 reverse primers for TCR Jbeta segments was used in the multiplex PCR. Amplification of the CDR3 region of rearranged TCR beta genes was performed with a multiplex PCR assay on genomic DNA. The Illumina HiSeq System was used to sequence the amplified TCR beta libraries as 87-base-pair reads. For the original study's pipeline: In a later analysis, some 80 million unique TCR beta chains were counted across the roughly 670 repertoires, and around 10 million of these chains were shared by at least two donors. Raw reads were error-corrected and collapsed into unique sequences with a nearest-neighbor algorithm that merged closely related sequences to remove PCR and sequencing errors. To assign V, D and J gene segments, CDR3 sequences were aligned to IMGT reference sequences. For a sequence to be retained, at least a six-nucleotide match to both a V gene segment and a J gene segment was required. Rearrangements were classified as productive when the CDR3 lacked stop codons and remained in frame with V and J, and all other rearrangements were classified as non-productive. Following IMGT convention, CDR3 was defined as the stretch from the second conserved V-encoded cysteine to the conserved J-encoded phenylalanine. The earlier analysis of fewer than 700 of the donors excluded sequences that lacked an unambiguous match to a single V gene segment. In an earlier analysis of 587 of the donors, a V segment was called functional when productive rearrangements were above 56.7%, and segregating when the standard deviation between donors exceeded 5%. To diagnose cytomegalovirus status from the catalog of TCR beta chain sequences, a statistical classification framework was built. V and J gene assignment, in a later analysis, came from comparing TCR nucleotide sequences with IMGT/GENE-DB human TR gene sequences. Using the TCRdist pipeline, a later analysis assigned CDR3 sequences along with most-parsimonious VDJ recombination scenarios. A later analysis defined each TCR beta chain by its CDR3 amino acid sequence plus V-gene family, and excluded reads lacking a unique V-gene family. A later analysis removed 450 to 600 highly shared, low-generation-probability nucleotide sequences to deal with suspected cross-contamination and a sequencing artifact. In a later analysis, a clonal expansion index for each public chain was calculated from normalized within-repertoire ranks of inferred template counts. A later analysis computed generation probabilities with a VDJ recombination model fitted to out-of-frame rearrangements, and checked the results against IGoR. In a later analysis, hypergeometric tests were used to score TCR-TCR, TCR-HLA and TCR-CMV co-occurrence, with a repertoire-size bias correction applied to TCR pairs. To estimate false discovery rates, a later analysis permuted the HLA or CMV assignments 20 times. In a later analysis, co-occurring TCRs were grouped with DBSCAN, and TCRdist sequence similarity was added when clustering was performed within HLA-allele-positive subsets. For co-occurrence clustering, repertoires with fewer than 30,000 or more than 120,000 public chains were excluded, along with roughly 5 repertoires with anomalous nucleotide sharing. TCRdb obtained this table from immuneACCESS and retained in-frame rearrangements with V and J assigned. These tables miss some clones; where compared with another copy, unresolved V genes account for less than half of the shortfall, and the remainder is unexplained. That table gives V, J and clone size, and the DNA gave D and trimming. This sample holds under 200,000 clones; roughly 83% were observed only once. The ten largest clones add up to approximately 2.4% of the sample.

The cohort was made up of approximately 700 healthy bone marrow donors. At the time of sampling, every cohort member was nominally healthy, though immune exposures that went unrecorded were likely present. The donor was CMV seronegative and belonged to the group of approximately 320 seronegative cohort members. A peripheral blood sample was collected from each donor, and TCR beta sequencing was performed on peripheral blood mononuclear cells. Genomic DNA was extracted from the blood cell samples with the Qiagen DNeasy Blood Extraction Kit. The sample consisted of PBMCs. This TCR came from a woman in her forties or fifties in good health and CMV-seronegative.

The CDR3 corresponds to CSVEGTESREKLFF. The nucleotide sequence is given as TGCAGCGTTGAGGGGACAGAATCGAGGGAAAAACTGTTTTTT. The V and J segments used are TRBV29-1 and TRBJ1-4, and 7 junctional nucleotides match TRBD1. At the junction V is shortened by 3 bases and J by 8 bases; bases outside the gene matches: 9. CDR1 and CDR2 are read off the germline V gene as SQVTM and ANQGSEA. The CDR3 sequence holds 14 residues, the cysteine and phenylalanine included. The kept DNA is CDR3 alone, 42 bases in frame from the first base.